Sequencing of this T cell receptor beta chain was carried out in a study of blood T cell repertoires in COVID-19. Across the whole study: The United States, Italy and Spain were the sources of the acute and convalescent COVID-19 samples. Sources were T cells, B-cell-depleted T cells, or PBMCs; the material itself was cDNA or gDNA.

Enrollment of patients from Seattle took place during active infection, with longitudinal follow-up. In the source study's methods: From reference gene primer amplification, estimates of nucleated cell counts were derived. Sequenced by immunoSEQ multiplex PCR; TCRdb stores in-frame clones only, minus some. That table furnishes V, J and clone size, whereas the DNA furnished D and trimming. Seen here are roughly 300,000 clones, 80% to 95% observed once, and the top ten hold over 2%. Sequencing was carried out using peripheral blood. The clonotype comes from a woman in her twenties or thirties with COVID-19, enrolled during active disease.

The chain's CDR3 is CASTLGLAGTNEQYF. As DNA, the CDR3 is TGTGCCAGCACCCTGGGACTAGCGGGGACCAACGAGCAGTACTTC. This chain joins TRBV3-1 (or the pseudogene TRBV3-2) and TRBJ2-7; 13 bases are a match to TRBD2. CDR1 and CDR2 from the germline V gene are LGHDT and YNNKEL (reference sequence). The CDR3 runs 15 residues. Trimming at V came to 7 bases and at J to 5 bases, leaving 8 bases not matched to a gene.